This entry lists 29 T cell receptor beta chains sequenced from one sample in a study of glioma-infiltrating T cells after dendritic cell vaccination. Time point meaning: after dendritic cell vaccination, including at tumor progression/relapse. The assay was immunoSEQ multiplex PCR, and TCRdb's table has in-frame clones only and misses some. The sample includes 45,000 to 60,000 clones, 70% to 85% of them seen just once. Source: blood, taken after dendritic cell vaccination. These receptor sequences come from a human donor with glioblastoma.

The rearrangement links TRBV11-2 to TRBJ1-1; D may be TRBD1 (5 bases). The germline V and J ends were trimmed by 7 bases and 9 bases, with 21 bases remaining between them. Germline-derived CDR1 and CDR2 are SGHAT and FQNNGV. The CDR3 extends over 14 amino acids. CDR3 nucleotide sequence: TGTGCCAGCAAACAAATAATCGCGGGACGCCAAGCTTTCTTT. Its translation: CASKQIIAGRQAFF.

In nucleotides, the CDR3 is TGTGCCAGCAGTTTAAAACCCAAGATCGGGGGGGAGCTGTTTTTT. Residues: CASSLKPKIGGELFF. The chain combines TRBV27 with TRBJ2-2, with D hard to call. V was cut by 2 bases and J by 8 bases, with 15 bases left in between. CDR3 length equals 15 residues. Looked up from germline, CDR1 is MNHEY and CDR2 is SMNVEV (reference sequence).

In its sample, this clone was seen once. V is TRBV18 and J is TRBJ2-2, with TRBD1 matching 9 bases. Germline lookup yields CDR1 KGHSH and CDR2 LQKENI. J lost 3 bases, V lost 6 bases, and 5 bases had no gene match. The CDR3 sequence is 15 residues long. CDR3 in amino acids: CASSARDRDTGELFF. The CDR3 DNA reads as TGTGCCAGCTCGGCCCGGGACAGGGACACCGGGGAGCTGTTTTTT.

The chain is built from TRBV30 and TRBJ1-6; tentative D call: TRBD1 (5 bases). This CDR3 contains 13 residues. V lost 6 bases and J lost 6, with 12 bases in between. Germline lookup yields CDR1 GTSNPN and CDR2 SVGIG (reference sequence). The CDR3 sequence is CACRDYRNSPLHF. The CDR3 DNA is TGTGCCTGTCGGGACTATCGTAATTCACCCCTCCACTTT. The full variable domain, in which reference TRBV30 and TRBJ1-6 provide the parts outside the CDR3, is SQTIHQWPATLVQPVGSPLSLECTVEGTSNPNLYWYRQAAGRGLQLLFYSVGIGQISSEVPQNLSASRPQDRQFILSSKKLLLSDSGFYLCACRDYRNSPLHFGNGTRLTVT.

This chain connects TRBV4-1 to TRBJ2-3; 10 nucleotides line up with TRBD1. CDR3 length: 15 amino acids. Germline lookup yields CDR1 MGHRA and CDR2 YSYEKL. V was pared by 6 bases and J by 7 bases, with 10 bases of the junction left unmatched. CDR3 sequence reads: CASRLTGGEVNTQYF. DNA of the CDR3: TGCGCCAGCAGATTGACAGGGGGCGAGGTGAATACGCAGTATTTT.

The chain has TRBV5-1 and TRBJ2-7; 7 bases align to TRBD2. Unmatched junction bases numbered 8, after V lost 0 bases and J lost 5 bases. Germline lookup yields CDR1 SGHRS and CDR2 YFSETQ. The CDR3 is 15 amino acids. In DNA, the CDR3 is TGCGCCAGCAGCTTGGCTTGGGGGGGGACCCACGAGCAGTACTTC. Amino acids: CASSLAWGGTHEQYF.

This chain's CDR3 is CASSWQGDQETQYF. The CDR3 coding sequence is TGTGCCAGCAGCTGGCAGGGGGACCAAGAGACCCAGTACTTC. The V gene is TRBV7-9, the J gene TRBJ2-5; 7 bases fit TRBD1. With 4 bases clipped from V and 0 bases from J, the junction kept 2 bases outside the gene matches. CDR3 length: 14 residues. The germline V gene encodes CDR1 SEHNR and CDR2 FQNEAQ (reference sequence).

The genes are TRBV11-2 and TRBJ2-7; D perhaps matches TRBD2 (5 bases). V was clipped by 3 bases and J by 2 bases, with 8 bases between them. This CDR3 is 13 amino acids long. Germline CDR1 is SGHAT and CDR2 is FQNNGV. Written as DNA, the CDR3 is TGTGCCAGCAGCTTTGGGGAGCCCTACGAGCAGTACTTC. Translating it yields CASSFGEPYEQYF.

The chain recombines TRBV11-2 with TRBJ1-6; D possibly corresponds to TRBD1 (6 bases). The CDR3 has 15 residues. The germline CDR1 and CDR2 sequences are SGHAT and FQNNGV. V shed 3 bases and J shed 9 bases, with 15 bases lying between them. The CDR3 loop reads CASSLLRGRASPLHF. CDR3 DNA sequence: TGTGCCAGCAGCTTGTTGCGGGGGCGAGCTTCACCCCTCCACTTT. The whole variable domain, filled in from reference TRBV11-2 and TRBJ1-6, reads EAGVAQSPRYKIIEKRQSVAFWCNPISGHATLYWYQQILGQGPKLLIQFQNNGVVDDSQLPKDRFSAERLKGVDSTLKIQPAKLEDSAVYLCASSLLRGRASPLHFGNGTRLTVT.

This chain connects TRBV10-3 to TRBJ2-3; 10 positions agree with TRBD2. Germline CDR1 is ENHRY and CDR2 is SYGVKD. V trimming: 3 bases; J trimming: 3 bases; junction bases outside the gene matches: 3. CDR3 length equals 15 residues. CDR3 sequence (DNA): TGTGCCATCAGTGACCTAGCGGGGGTAACAGATACGCAGTATTTT. Its protein is CAISDLAGVTDTQYF.

The chain uses TRBV27 and TRBJ2-1, with 7 bases that match TRBD1. CDR1 and CDR2 (germline): MNHEY, SMNVEV (reference sequence). The CDR3 contains 17 residues. Losses at the gene ends were 6 bases for V and 0 bases for J; bases not matched to a gene: 11. CDR3 coding DNA: TGTGCCAGCAGGTCAGGGACAGTTAGTGGCTCCTACAATGAGCAGTTCTTC. This codes for CASRSGTVSGSYNEQFF.

This chain connects TRBV19 to TRBJ1-2; no firm D call. Germline V gene sequence: CDR1 LNHDA, CDR2 SQIVND (reference sequence). Deletions cut 8 bases from V and 3 bases from J, with 10 bases between. The CDR3 consists of 12 residues. This CDR3 reads CASFKGDYGYTF. The CDR3 nucleotides read TGTGCCAGTTTCAAGGGAGACTATGGCTACACCTTC.

This chain joins TRBV5-1 and TRBJ2-1, with 8 nucleotides matching TRBD1. The CDR3 spans 14 residues. Germline CDR1 is SGHRS and CDR2 is YFSETQ. V was pared by 0 bases and J by 9 bases, with 5 bases of the junction left unmatched. The DNA for the CDR3 is TGCGCCAGCAGCTTGGCCAGGGGGCAGGCTGAGCAGTTCTTC. As protein: CASSLARGQAEQFF.

The chain is built from TRBV7-9 and TRBJ1-6, with 9 nucleotides matching TRBD1. V gave up 6 bases and J gave up 7 bases; unmatched junction bases: 10. The CDR3 covers 16 residues. CDR1 is SEHNR and CDR2 is FQNEAQ in the germline V gene (reference sequence). CDR3 nucleotides: TGTGCCAGCAGTCCACAGGGGGCTAAATACAATTCACCCCTCCACTTT. Protein product: CASSPQGAKYNSPLHF.

The gene calls are TRBV14 and TRBJ1-1; D is unresolved. Germline loops: CDR1 SGHDN, CDR2 FVKESK. V shed 2 bases and J shed 3 bases, with 10 bases lying between them. The CDR3 contains 14 residues. CDR3: CASSQRRGDTEAFF. The CDR3 bases are TGTGCCAGCAGCCAAAGGCGGGGTGACACTGAAGCTTTCTTT.

The chain combines TRBV19 with TRBJ2-7; a weak D match, TRBD1 (6 bases). The V gene's germline CDR1 is LNHDA and CDR2 SQIVND (reference sequence). The CDR3 is 14 residues long. V dropped 5 bases and J dropped 2 bases, with 13 bases sitting between them. CDR3 sequence reads: CASSPRTETYEQYF. The DNA for the CDR3 is TGTGCCAGTAGTCCTCGGACAGAGACCTACGAGCAGTACTTC. The whole variable domain, filled in from reference TRBV19 and TRBJ2-7, reads DGGITQSPKYLFRKEGQNVTLSCEQNLNHDAMYWYRQDPGQGLRLIYYSQIVNDFQKGDIAEGYSVSREKKESFPLTVTSAQKNPTAFYLCASSPRTETYEQYFGPGTRLTVT.

The chain couples TRBV4-2 to TRBJ1-2, with unresolved D. The CDR3 is made up of 16 amino acids. With 1 base removed from V and 4 bases from J, the gap between germline ends came to 16 bases. Germline V gene sequence: CDR1 LGHNA, CDR2 YNFKEQ. CDR3 protein: CASSQARSAVGYGYTF. Here the CDR3 DNA reads TGTGCCAGCAGCCAAGCTAGGAGTGCAGTCGGCTATGGCTACACCTTC.

V usage is TRBV5-1 and J usage is TRBJ1-2; TRBD1 matches at 8 bases. V lost 0 bases and J lost 3; bases outside the gene matches: 7. CDR1 is SGHRS and CDR2 is YFSETQ in the germline V gene. The CDR3 runs to 16 residues. This CDR3 reads CASSLVVQGVDYGYTF. CDR3 DNA: TGCGCCAGCAGCTTGGTCGTACAGGGGGTGGACTATGGCTACACCTTC.

The rearrangement joins TRBV7-2 to TRBJ2-1; D is perhaps TRBD2 (7 bases). The germline V gene has CDR1 SGHTA and CDR2 FQGNSA. The V and J ends lost 4 bases and 4 bases respectively, with 14 bases between them. This CDR3 spans 15 amino acids. The CDR3, as DNA: TGTGCCAGCAGCTGGGCGCGGGGGCCATACAATGAGCAGTTCTTC. Its translation: CASSWARGPYNEQFF.

This chain links TRBV2 with TRBJ1-2; D might be TRBD1 (5 bases). Germline V CDR1 and CDR2: SNHLY, FYNNEI. The CDR3 extends over 15 amino acids. With 3 bases removed from V and 4 bases from J, the gap between germline ends came to 15 bases. CDR3 nucleotide sequence: TGTGCCAGCAGTGACTCGGGGGTTTGGGTCTATGGCTACACCTTC. Its translation is CASSDSGVWVYGYTF.

CDR3 region: CASSFGGTSGGWRDNEQFF. CDR3 nucleotides: TGTGCCAGCAGTTTCGGCGGGACTAGCGGGGGGTGGAGGGACAATGAGCAGTTCTTC. V is TRBV5-6 and J is TRBJ2-1, with 15 nucleotides matching TRBD2. V lost 5 bases, J lost 5 bases, and 14 bases stayed unmatched. Germline CDR1 and CDR2: SGHDT and YYEEEE. This CDR3 region has 19 residues.

The genes are TRBV12-5 and TRBJ2-4; D is unresolved. The CDR3 extends over 16 amino acids. The V and J ends lost 5 bases and 1 base respectively, with 15 bases between them. The germline gives CDR1 LGHNT, CDR2 FRNRAP. The CDR3 DNA sequence: TGTGCTAGTGGTCAAGGTCCTGCGAGGGCCAAAAACATTCAGTACTTC. Protein product: CASGQGPARAKNIQYF. The complete variable domain, with remaining parts taken from reference TRBV12-5 and TRBJ2-4, reads DARVTQTPRHKVTEMGQEVTMRCQPILGHNTVFWYRQTMMQGLELLAYFRNRAPLDDSGMPKDRFSAEMPDATLATLKIQPSEPRDSAVYFCASGQGPARAKNIQYFGAGTRLSVL.

This chain joins TRBV6-5 and TRBJ1-2, with D perhaps matching TRBD1 (5 bases). Trimming left V 5 bases short and J 4 bases short, with 14 bases between. CDR1 is MNHEY, CDR2 SVGAGI, per germline. CDR3 length: 14 amino acids. CDR3 in amino acids: CASSLRAGRYGYTF. DNA of the CDR3: TGTGCCAGCAGTCTGCGCGCAGGGCGCTATGGCTACACCTTC.

The V gene is TRBV7-6, the J gene TRBJ2-1, with D maybe TRBD1 (6 bases). The V gene's germline CDR1 is SGHVS and CDR2 FNYEAQ. V lost 5 bases and J 10 bases, leaving 12 bases between the germline ends. There are 12 residues in the CDR3. The CDR3 DNA reads as TGTGCCAGCAGCAAAAACAGGGCCGAGCAGTTCTTC. Its protein is CASSKNRAEQFF.

The chain recombines TRBV5-1 with TRBJ1-1; D remains unclear. There are 16 residues in the CDR3. V shed 4 bases and J shed 4 bases, with 20 bases lying between them. The germline V gene has CDR1 SGHRS and CDR2 YFSETQ. DNA of the CDR3: TGCGCCAGCAGCCAGCAGGACGCGGGCGCGAGCACTGAAGCTTTCTTT. This encodes CASSQQDAGASTEAFF.

The rearrangement links TRBV7-3 to TRBJ2-1; 12 positions match TRBD2. Germline V gene sequence: CDR1 SGHTA, CDR2 FQGTGA. Trimming took 2 bases from V and 7 from J; bases not matched to a gene: 3. This CDR3 has 15 residues. In DNA, the CDR3 is TGTGCCAGCAGCTTAGTCCTAGCGGGGGGGAATGAGCAGTTCTTC. It specifies CASSLVLAGGNEQFF. Complete variable domain (other parts from reference TRBV7-3 and TRBJ2-1): GAGVSQTPSNKVTEKGKYVELRCDPISGHTALYWYRQSLGQGPEFLIYFQGTGAADDSGLPNDRFFAVRPEGSVSTLKIQRTERGDSAVYLCASSLVLAGGNEQFFGPGTRLTVL.

The chain joins TRBV10-3 to TRBJ2-1; possibly TRBD2 for D (5 bases). CDR1 ENHRY and CDR2 SYGVKD come from the germline V gene. Trimming removed 8 bases from V and 4 bases from J, with 6 bases in between. The CDR3 runs 11 residues. CDR3 in amino acids: CAIRGYNEQFF. In nucleotides, the CDR3 is TGTGCCATCCGAGGGTACAATGAGCAGTTCTTC.

The CDR3 region is CASSLRPLGTRLLGQPQHF. DNA for the CDR3: TGTGCCAGCAGTTTACGACCACTGGGCACCAGGCTCCTCGGTCAGCCCCAGCATTTT. V is TRBV27 and J is TRBJ1-5, with unresolved D. Trimming left V 2 bases short and J 6 bases short, with 26 bases between. The CDR3 has 19 residues. The germline V gene encodes CDR1 MNHEY and CDR2 SMNVEV (reference sequence).

The CDR3 nucleotides are TGTGCTAGTGGTTTAGGGGGCTCCTACGAGCAGTACTTC. Encoded protein: CASGLGGSYEQYF. V and J are TRBV12-5 and TRBJ2-7; tentatively, D is TRBD1 (6 bases). The CDR3 is 13 residues long. Germline CDR1 and CDR2: LGHNT and FRNRAP. Trimming removed 3 bases from V and 0 bases from J, with 6 bases in between.